A single T cell receptor beta chain is shown here with its context. Its matching antigen is unknown. As every portion of the isolated RNA was reverse transcribed, the sequencing read expressed TCRB transcripts. Sequenced by immunoSEQ multiplex PCR; TCRdb stores in-frame clones only, minus some. The table includes about 330,000 clones, roughly 9.6% detected once. This specimen belongs to a study of beta chain features in type 1 diabetes. General study findings and limits: For patients and controls alike, PCR might favor shorter templates to the same degree. For patients, the naive, central memory and Treg TCRB repertoires appeared more alike than for healthy donors.

Purity (above 95%) was reached by all sorted populations. Sequencing was done on a sample of naive CD4+ T cells from blood. The TCR originated in a young woman in good health.

Written as DNA, the CDR3 is TGTGCCAGCAGCGTACTAGCGGGATTCGCCTACGAGCAGTACTTC. Its protein product is CASSVLAGFAYEQYF. The rearrangement uses TRBV9 and TRBJ2-7, with 9 bases fitting TRBD2. Germline-derived CDR1 and CDR2 are SGDLS and YYNGEE. The CDR3 is made up of 15 amino acids. The V and J ends lost 1 base and 2 bases, in that order; junction bases with no gene match: 4.